The clone carrying this T cell receptor (beta chain) has at least ten counts. Its target is not known. This specimen comes from a study of T cells in Graves' hyperthyroidism and ophthalmopathy. Broader study findings: Median prediction lead before ophthalmopathy onset was 6.5 months with the model.

Germline CDR1 reads DFQATT; CDR2 reads SNEGSKA (reference sequence). CDR3 size: 12 residues. Trimming left V 1 base short and J 7 bases short, with 10 bases between. There were TCR beta CDR3 regions amplified from RNA transcripts. When the TCR CDR3 underwent first-round RT-PCR, the HTBI primer set was used. From the multiplex PCR reads, TCRdb called clonotypes with MiXCR, one entry per CDR3 protein. The data contain 650,000 to 850,000 distinct CDR3 sequences, about 17% of them seen just once; the ten biggest clones take up approximately 16%. This sequence originates from a woman in her forties or fifties with Graves' hyperthyroidism that later progressed to Graves' ophthalmopathy. This chain uses TRBV20-1 with TRBJ1-1; TRBD1 is a possible D gene (6 bases). Sequenced sample: blood. CDR3 nucleotides: TGCAGTGCTAGAGGACAGGACATTGAAGCTTTCTTT. Translating it yields CSARGQDIEAFF.